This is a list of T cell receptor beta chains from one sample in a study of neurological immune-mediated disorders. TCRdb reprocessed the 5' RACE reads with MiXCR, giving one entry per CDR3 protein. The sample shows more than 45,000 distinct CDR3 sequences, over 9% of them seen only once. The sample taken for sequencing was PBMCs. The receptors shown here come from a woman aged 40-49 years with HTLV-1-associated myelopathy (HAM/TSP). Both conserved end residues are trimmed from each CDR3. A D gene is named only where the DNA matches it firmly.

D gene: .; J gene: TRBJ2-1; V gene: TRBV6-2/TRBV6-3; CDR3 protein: ASSYQGISYNEQF
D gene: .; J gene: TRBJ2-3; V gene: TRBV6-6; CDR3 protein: ATKGRNTDTQY
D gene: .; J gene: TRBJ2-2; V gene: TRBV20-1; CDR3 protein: SARGHFGLANTGELF
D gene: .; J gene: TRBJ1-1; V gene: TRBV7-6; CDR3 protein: ASSLGAGTEAF
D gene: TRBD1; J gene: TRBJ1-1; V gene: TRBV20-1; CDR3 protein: SAVPQGTEAF
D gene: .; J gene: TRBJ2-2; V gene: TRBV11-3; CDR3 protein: ASSPRPWGAGGELF
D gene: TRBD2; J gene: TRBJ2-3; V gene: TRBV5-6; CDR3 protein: ASSLGLGLAGAPSRDTQY
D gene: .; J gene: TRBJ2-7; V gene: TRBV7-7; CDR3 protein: ASSSLGSDEQY
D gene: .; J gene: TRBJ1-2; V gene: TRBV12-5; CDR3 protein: ASGLVITSNYGYT
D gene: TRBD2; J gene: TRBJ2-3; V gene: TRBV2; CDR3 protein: ASSEAAGRGTQY
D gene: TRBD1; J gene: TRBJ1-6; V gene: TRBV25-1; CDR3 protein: ASSRTGGRSPLH
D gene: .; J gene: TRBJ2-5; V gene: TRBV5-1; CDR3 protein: ASSFSLSGGRFQETQY
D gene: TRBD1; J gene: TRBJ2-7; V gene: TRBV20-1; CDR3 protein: SAPGQGSSYEQY
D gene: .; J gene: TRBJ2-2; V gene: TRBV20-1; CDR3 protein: SASRLRARSGELF
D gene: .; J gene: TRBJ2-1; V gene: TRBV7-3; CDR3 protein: ASSPGSTYNEQF
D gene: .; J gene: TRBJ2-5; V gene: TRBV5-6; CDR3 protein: ASSLPRDQETQY
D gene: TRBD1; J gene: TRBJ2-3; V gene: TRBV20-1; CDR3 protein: SASNPGTGGTDTQY
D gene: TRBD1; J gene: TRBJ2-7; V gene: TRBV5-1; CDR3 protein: ASSWTGTHEQY
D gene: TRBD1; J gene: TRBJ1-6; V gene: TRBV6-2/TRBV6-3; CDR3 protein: ASSSSRQGANSPLH
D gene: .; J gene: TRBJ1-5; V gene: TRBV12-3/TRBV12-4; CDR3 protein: ASSQQETNQPQH
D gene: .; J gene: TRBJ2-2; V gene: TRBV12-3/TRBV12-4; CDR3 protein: ANQLGPELF
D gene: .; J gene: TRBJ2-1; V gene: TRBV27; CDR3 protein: ASSLWYRNNEQF
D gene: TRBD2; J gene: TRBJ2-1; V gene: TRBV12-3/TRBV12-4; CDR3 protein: ASSPSGGPSYNEQF
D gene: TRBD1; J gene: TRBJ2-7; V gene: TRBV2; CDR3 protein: ASQTGGRSEQY
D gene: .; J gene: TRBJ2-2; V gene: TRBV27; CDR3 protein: ASGTNRLSGTGELF
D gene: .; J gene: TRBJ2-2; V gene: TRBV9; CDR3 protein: ASAGSVGGYTGELF
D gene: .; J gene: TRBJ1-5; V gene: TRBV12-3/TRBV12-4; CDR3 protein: ASSSRDILSEQPQH
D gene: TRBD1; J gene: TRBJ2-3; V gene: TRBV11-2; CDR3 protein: ASSFQLGQGADTQY
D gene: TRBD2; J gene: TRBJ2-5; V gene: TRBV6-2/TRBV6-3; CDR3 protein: ASSWRLAGTFTETQY
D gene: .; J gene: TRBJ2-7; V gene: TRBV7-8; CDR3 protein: ASSLAQLWDGEQY
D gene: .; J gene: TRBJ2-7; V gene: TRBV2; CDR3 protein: ASSEAGPWLEQY
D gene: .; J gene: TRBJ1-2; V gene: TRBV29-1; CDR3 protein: SVNSFNYGYT
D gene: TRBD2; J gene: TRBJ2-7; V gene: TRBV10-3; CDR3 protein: AISEVDLAGSSYEQY
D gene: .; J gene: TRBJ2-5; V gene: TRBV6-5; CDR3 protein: ASSRAPGRQETQY
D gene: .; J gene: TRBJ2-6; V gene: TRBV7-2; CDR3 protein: ASSLGRGLGANVLT
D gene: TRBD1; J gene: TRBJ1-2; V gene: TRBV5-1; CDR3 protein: ASSLASLAGGKERGYT
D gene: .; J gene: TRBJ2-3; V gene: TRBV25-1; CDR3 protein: ASSEWTESTDTQY
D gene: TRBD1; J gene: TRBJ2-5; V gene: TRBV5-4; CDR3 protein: ASSRDRQETQY
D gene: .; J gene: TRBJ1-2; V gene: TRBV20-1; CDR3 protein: SAPIVAGDGYT
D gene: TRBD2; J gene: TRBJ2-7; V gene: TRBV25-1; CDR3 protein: ASSGLPSGGLFSYEQY
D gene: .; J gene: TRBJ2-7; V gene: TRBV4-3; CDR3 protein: ASSQKMGPESYEQY
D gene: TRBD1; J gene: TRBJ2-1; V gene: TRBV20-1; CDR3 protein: SARWGTGDNEQF
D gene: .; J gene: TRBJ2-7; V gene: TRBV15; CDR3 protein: ATSKDVYYEQY
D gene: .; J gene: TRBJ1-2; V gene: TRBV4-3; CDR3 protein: ASSQDWTGGYGYT
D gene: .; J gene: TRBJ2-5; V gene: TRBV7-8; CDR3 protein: ASGGTKETQY
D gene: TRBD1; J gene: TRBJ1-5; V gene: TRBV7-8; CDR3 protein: ASSQPGTDNQPQH
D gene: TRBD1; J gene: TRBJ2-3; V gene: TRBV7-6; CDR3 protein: ASSLGDRGLADTQY
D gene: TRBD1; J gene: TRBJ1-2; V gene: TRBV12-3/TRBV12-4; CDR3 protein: ASSYSGTGGYGYT
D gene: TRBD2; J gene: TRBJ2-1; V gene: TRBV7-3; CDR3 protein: ASSLRLAAYNEQF
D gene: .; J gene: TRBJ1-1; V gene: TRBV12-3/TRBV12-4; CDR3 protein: ASSFVNTEAF
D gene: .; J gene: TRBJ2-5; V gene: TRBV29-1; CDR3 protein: SVVRQQETQY
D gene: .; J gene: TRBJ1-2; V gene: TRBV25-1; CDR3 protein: ASSVLQGGGYT
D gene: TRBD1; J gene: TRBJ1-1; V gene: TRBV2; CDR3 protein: ASSLGQGATEAF